This TCR beta chain emerged from a study of PD-L1 blockade in urothelial cancer. Study as a whole: Prior chemotherapy ranged from 0 to 3 regimens per patient. Analysis of the blood was performed 3 weeks (second dose) and 6 weeks after treatment start.

The CDR3 spans 14 residues. Deletions cut 2 bases from V and 6 bases from J, with 14 bases between. Germline CDR1 reads MNHNY; CDR2 reads SVGAGI (reference sequence). A spike-in of synthetic TCR analog templates was added to each PCR. Profiling relied on immunoSEQ multiplex PCR, and the TCRdb table lists in-frame clones only, not all of them. The repertoire consists of 30,000 to 45,000 clones, with around 88% occurring once and the leading ten covering about 17%. Patients were diagnosed with urothelial carcinoma, either locally advanced or metastatic. The sequencing used PBMCs, collected around atezolizumab (anti-PD-L1) treatment. The TCR originated in a man aged 55 to 70 with urothelial cancer. V usage is TRBV6-6 and J usage is TRBJ2-7; possibly TRBD1 for D (6 bases). For the CDR3, the DNA is TGTGCCAGCAGTTACGGGGGCACCCTCCTCGAGCAGTACTTC. This sequence encodes CASSYGGTLLEQYF.